The clone carrying this T cell receptor (beta chain) was seen more than once but under ten times. Its target is not known. Gene names refer to mouse genes. The read ends 1 residue shy of where the CDR3 ends; the end is completed using the germline J gene. The CDR3 has 12 residues. Trimming cost V 4 bases and J 3 bases, with 6 bases left between them. CDR1 and CDR2 from the germline V gene are SGHSA and FRNQAP. Here immunoSEQ multiplex PCR was the method, and the copy in TCRdb shows in-frame clones only, minus some. This sample has roughly 6,600 clones, with about 48% found just once. This specimen belongs to a study of tissue T cells after allogeneic stem cell transplantation. Overall study results and limits: Anatomically similar tissues had similar TCR repertoires within each patient. Blood and spleen captured only part of the tissue TCR repertoire.

Stated time point: mouse harvest day 7 after allogeneic transplant. Tail vein injection delivered 10^7 T-cell-depleted bone marrow cells and 10^6 splenic CD5+ T cells. This TCR was recovered from a female BALB/c mouse given C57BL/6 T cells with graft-versus-host disease after an allogeneic hematopoietic cell transplant. Sequenced material: lymph node tissue. V is TRBV16 and J is TRBJ1-1, with a possible D match to TRBD1 (5 bases). CDR3 sequence: CASSWTHTEVFF. The DNA read from the CDR3 is TGTGCAAGCAGCTGGACACACACAGAAGTCTTC.